This T cell receptor beta chain was documented in a study of T cells in Graves' hyperthyroidism and ophthalmopathy. The ends were cut back, 10 bases at V and 2 bases at J, with 23 bases in the middle. The CDR3 length is 16 residues. In germline, CDR1 is SGHTS, CDR2 YDEGEE. Under 3 months was the duration of disease in ophthalmopathy patients, who also had a Clinical Activity Score of at least 3 and a NOSPECS grade of at least 4. Uncontrolled infections, other autoimmune diseases, pregnancy or lactation led to exclusion of patients. TCR beta CDR3 regions were amplified from RNA. TCR CDR3 underwent first-round RT-PCR with the HTBI primer set. MiXCR, applied by TCRdb to the multiplex PCR reads, yields one record per CDR3 protein. The table has 300,000 to 450,000 distinct CDR3 sequences, approximately 17% seen once. The table lists this clonotype with many counts.

Sequencing was done on a sample of blood. This sequence was found in a man in his late teens or twenties with Graves' ophthalmopathy. This chain connects TRBV5-8 to TRBJ2-3; D is perhaps TRBD1 (6 bases). In DNA, the CDR3 is TGTGCCGGAAAGGACGATTGGACAGCTTTCACAGATACGCAGTATTTT. Protein product: CAGKDDWTAFTDTQYF.